This is a list of T cell receptor beta chains from one sample in a study of blood T cell repertoires in COVID-19. The assay was immunoSEQ multiplex PCR, and TCRdb's table has in-frame clones only and misses some. In the table there are around 100,000 clones, about 88% of which are singletons. Sequenced material: peripheral blood. These receptor sequences come from a woman aged 60 to 75 with acute or convalescent COVID-19. CDR3s include the opening cysteine and the closing phenylalanine or tryptophan. The D gene is left open where the match is weak. Only some rows state a clone size, as once, few, many or a class for expanded clones.

j_call v_call clone_size d_call cdr3_aa cdr3_nt
TRBJ1-1 TRBV4-2 NA NA CASSQVTGVTEAFF TGTGCCAGCAGCCAAGTTACAGGAGTCACTGAAGCTTTCTTT
TRBJ1-1 TRBV2 NA NA CASTRWGMNTEAFF TGTGCCAGCACCAGGTGGGGCATGAACACTGAAGCTTTCTTT
TRBJ1-4 TRBV30 NA TRBD1 CAWRLAGTGFEKLFF TGTGCCTGGCGGCTCGCCGGGACAGGGTTTGAAAAACTGTTTTTT
TRBJ2-7 TRBV10-3 many NA CAIRDYYEQYF TGTGCCATCAGGGACTATTACGAGCAGTACTTC
TRBJ2-1 TRBV5-1 few NA CASRPPGTNSNEQFF TGCGCCAGCAGGCCTCCGGGGACAAACAGCAATGAGCAGTTCTTC
TRBJ2-5 TRBV15 NA TRBD1 CATSRDRDRGEETQYF TGTGCCACCAGCAGAGATCGGGACAGGGGAGAAGAGACCCAGTACTTC
TRBJ2-7 TRBV11-1 NA NA CASSLYRGGDEQYF TGTGCCAGCAGCTTATACAGGGGCGGGGACGAGCAGTACTTC
TRBJ2-5 TRBV5-5 NA NA CASSLGAQETQYF TGTGCCAGCAGCTTGGGGGCCCAAGAGACCCAGTACTTC
TRBJ2-7 TRBV10-3 NA TRBD1 CAIRTDRGGYEQYF TGTGCCATCAGGACGGACAGGGGGGGCTACGAGCAGTACTTC
TRBJ2-2 TRBV28 NA TRBD1 CATQTGGAPDTGELFF TGTGCCACGCAGACAGGGGGCGCCCCGGACACCGGGGAGCTGTTTTTT
TRBJ2-7 TRBV11-1 NA TRBD2 CASSLAGRAVGEQYF TGTGCCAGCAGCTTGGCCGGGAGGGCGGTTGGCGAGCAGTACTTC
TRBJ2-7 TRBV3-1/TRBV3-2 NA TRBD1 CASSLGQGFTSYEQYF TGTGCCAGCAGCTTAGGACAGGGCTTCACCTCCTACGAGCAGTACTTC
TRBJ2-1 TRBV18 NA NA CASRSARDNEQFF TGTGCCAGCCGGAGCGCCAGGGATAATGAGCAGTTCTTC
TRBJ2-5 TRBV2 once TRBD1 CASRTRTGGETQYF TGTGCCAGCAGGACCAGGACAGGCGGGGAGACCCAGTACTTC
TRBJ1-5 TRBV4-2 NA TRBD1 CASSHRPGQADQPQHF TGTGCCAGCAGCCACAGACCGGGACAGGCTGATCAGCCCCAGCATTTT
TRBJ1-2 TRBV28 NA NA CASSIVRPLFYGYTF TGTGCCAGCAGTATAGTTCGCCCCCTATTCTACGGCTACACCTTC
TRBJ1-4 TRBV14 NA TRBD1 CASSRVRGQTNEKLFF TGTGCCAGCAGCCGCGTGAGGGGGCAGACTAATGAAAAACTGTTTTTT
TRBJ2-3 TRBV27 NA TRBD1 CASSQDRVADTQYF TGTGCCAGCAGCCAAGACAGGGTTGCAGATACGCAGTATTTT
TRBJ1-1 TRBV5-4 few NA CASSTGNGGTEAFF TGTGCCAGCAGTACAGGGAATGGGGGCACTGAAGCTTTCTTT
TRBJ2-7 TRBV30 few TRBD1 CAWNRGTGTYEQYF TGTGCCTGGAATAGGGGGACAGGGACTTACGAGCAGTACTTC